Sequencing of this T cell receptor (beta chain) was carried out in a study of CD8+ T cells in alopecia areata. It was cDNA, reverse transcribed from extracted RNA, that served as the sequencing template. Measured with immunoSEQ multiplex PCR; TCRdb has only the in-frame clones, and not every one. The sample lists 150,000 or so clones; 86% were seen once. The CDR3 totals 13 residues. Germline CDR1 and CDR2: SQVTM and ANQGSEA. V dropped 6 bases and J dropped 2; count of bases not matched to a gene: 5. Regarding the study as a whole: Scalp clonality and expanded CD8+ clones among the top 100 were significantly decreased by tofacitinib. Amid tofacitinib therapy, many expanded lesional clones stayed present in scalp and blood.

As for this clone: Its cognate antigen is unknown.

As to treatment: oral pan-JAK inhibitor, 5-10 mg twice daily. The V call is TRBV29-1, the J call TRBJ2-7, with 9 bases identical to TRBD1. The sample was CD8+ T cells sorted from blood, taken at week 4, from a patient treated with tofacitinib. This clonotype was sampled from a human donor with alopecia areata. The CDR3 loop is CSVLTGGAYEQYF. The CDR3 nucleotides read TGCAGCGTCCTGACAGGGGGGGCCTACGAGCAGTACTTC.